This T cell receptor (beta chain) stems from a study of blood T cell repertoires in COVID-19 (TCRdb year 2020). Study-level background: Collaborator samples came from the United States, Italy and Spain and covered acute and convalescent phases of COVID-19. The prospective study material was composed of cDNA or gDNA derived from T cells, B-cell-depleted T cells, or PBMCs. Deeply sampled blood TCRbeta repertoires from subjects exposed to, actively infected with, or recovered from COVID-19 were included in the dataset. The repertoires were made available in a free public database intended to serve as a resource for research on the immune response to SARS-CoV-2. Samples came from the ongoing ImmuneRACE study (first 160 participants) plus 1,254 subjects from 6 global collaborators. A de-identified subject ID, COVID-19 status, age in years and sex were almost always included in the sample metadata. HLA class I and class II types, where available, came from metadata supplied by the sample provider rather than from assay-based typing. Summary of the overall study and its limitations: The quantity of clinical and demographic metadata differed by source and by participant and was supplied without curation.

The collaborating institutions used their own protocols to collect whole blood in K2EDTA tubes. For TCRbeta analysis, collaborators shipped samples in one of three forms: frozen whole blood, isolated PBMCs, or DNA extracted from either of those sample types. The germline V end is reduced by 4 bases and the J end by 1 base; junction bases left unmatched: 6. CDR1 and CDR2 are read off the germline V gene as LGHNA and YSLEER. The CDR3 covers 16 residues, taking in both the cysteine and the phenylalanine. The DNA shown is the 48-base CDR3, in frame from base 1. A remark on this clone: The clone's antigen remains unknown. Base qualities are not at hand, and no much larger clone is one base apart.

TCRbeta CDR3 regions were amplified from genomic DNA by means of the immunoSEQ Assay, a bias-controlled multiplex PCR. On the study's bioinformatics: Nucleated cell counts per sample were estimated from amplification of reference gene primers within the assay. To quantify the absolute abundance of each unique TCRbeta CDR3 rearrangement, sequence reads were collapsed and filtered. Productive Simpson clonality was computed per sample as the square root of Simpson's diversity index over productive rearrangements. TCRdb retrieved this table from immuneACCESS and kept in-frame rearrangements only. Not all clones are present; in checked studies, unresolved V genes account for under half, and no reason is known for the remainder. The D gene and trimming were derived from the DNA, and the V and J assignments and clone size from that table. The sample records about 22,000 clones, approximately 83% of which are singletons. More than 20% of the sample is taken by the ten largest.

The chain uses TRBV4-3 and TRBJ2-3; the junction holds 9 bases that match TRBD2. Sample: peripheral blood. This TCR came from a man older than 75 with active or convalescent COVID-19. The CDR3 protein: CASSRSPSGGTDTQYF. The nucleotide sequence reads as follows: TGCGCCAGCAGCCGGAGTCCTAGCGGGGGCACAGATACGCAGTATTTT.